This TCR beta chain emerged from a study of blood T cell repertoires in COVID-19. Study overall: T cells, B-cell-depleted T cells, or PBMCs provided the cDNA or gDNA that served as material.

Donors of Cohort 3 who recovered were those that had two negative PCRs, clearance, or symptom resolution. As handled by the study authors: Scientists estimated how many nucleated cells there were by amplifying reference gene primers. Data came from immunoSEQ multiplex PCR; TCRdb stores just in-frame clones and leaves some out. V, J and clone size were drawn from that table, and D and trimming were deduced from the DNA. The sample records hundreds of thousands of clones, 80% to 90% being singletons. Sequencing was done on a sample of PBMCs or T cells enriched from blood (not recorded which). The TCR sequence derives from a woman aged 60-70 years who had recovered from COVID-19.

This CDR3 is CASQGVPNYGYTF. DNA of the CDR3: TGTGCCAGCCAGGGGGTGCCTAACTATGGCTACACCTTC. The gene calls are TRBV6-5 and TRBJ1-2; 7 bases are shared with TRBD1. There are 13 residues in the CDR3. CDR1 MNHEY and CDR2 SVGAGI come from the germline V gene. J was trimmed by 0 bases and V by 8 bases; bases with no gene match: 3.